This T cell receptor (beta chain) comes out of a study of blood T cell repertoires in COVID-19. Study-level background: PBMCs, B-cell-depleted T cells, or T cells provided the cDNA or gDNA that made up the material.

The CDR3 length is 16 residues. J lost 6 bases, V lost 4 bases, and 14 bases had no gene match. The V gene's germline CDR1 is MNHEY and CDR2 SVGEGT. Here immunoSEQ multiplex PCR was the method, and the copy in TCRdb shows in-frame clones only, minus some. The sample has about 270,000 clones; roughly 91% are singletons. The TCR comes from a woman aged 40 to 50 with acute COVID-19. The chain joins TRBV6-2 or TRBV6-3 to TRBJ2-7; 8 nucleotides line up with TRBD2. What was sequenced was PBMCs or T cells enriched from blood (not recorded which). In DNA form, the CDR3 reads TGTGCCAGCAGTTTCCCGCGGGGGGCCTGGGGAGCCGAGCAGTACTTC. Translated: CASSFPRGAWGAEQYF.